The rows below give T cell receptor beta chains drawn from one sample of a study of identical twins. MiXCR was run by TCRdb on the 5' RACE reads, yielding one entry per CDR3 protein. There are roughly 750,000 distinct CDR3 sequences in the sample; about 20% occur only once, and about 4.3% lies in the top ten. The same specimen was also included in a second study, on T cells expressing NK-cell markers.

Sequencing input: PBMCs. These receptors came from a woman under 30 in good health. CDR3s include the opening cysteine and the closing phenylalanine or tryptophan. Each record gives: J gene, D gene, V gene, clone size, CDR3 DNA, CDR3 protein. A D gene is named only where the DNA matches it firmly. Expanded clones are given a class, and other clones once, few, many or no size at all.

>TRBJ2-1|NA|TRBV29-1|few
TGCAGCGTTGAAGAATGGAAGAGGGTCAGAAATGAGCAGTTCTTC
CSVEEWKRVRNEQFF
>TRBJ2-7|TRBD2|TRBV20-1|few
TGCAGTGCTTACCCGGGACTAGAAACCCGCGAGCAGTACTTC
CSAYPGLETREQYF
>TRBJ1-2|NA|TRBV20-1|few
TGCAGTGCTAGTCTTCTGGGGCAGCTTGGCTACACCTTC
CSASLLGQLGYTF
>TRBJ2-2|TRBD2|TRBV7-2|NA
TGTGCCAGCAGCTTACTGGGGAGGGCCGGGGAGCTGTTTTTT
CASSLLGRAGELFF
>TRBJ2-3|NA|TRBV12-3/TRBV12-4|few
TGTGCCAGCAGTCCGCCTGCGGGACGTGCCACAGATACGCAGTATTTT
CASSPPAGRATDTQYF
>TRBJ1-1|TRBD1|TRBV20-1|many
TGCAGTGCTAGCGCGACAGGGTTGTCTGAAGCTTTCTTT
CSASATGLSEAFF
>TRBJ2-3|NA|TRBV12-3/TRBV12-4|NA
TGTGCCAGCAGTTTAATATTTACCACAGATACGCAGTATTTT
CASSLIFTTDTQYF
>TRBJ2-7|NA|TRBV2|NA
TGTGCCGAAGGACCAAATCCATCCTACGAGCAGTACTTC
CAEGPNPSYEQYF
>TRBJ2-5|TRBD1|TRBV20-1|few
TGCAGTGCTGACAGGGCAGAGACCCAGTACTTC
CSADRAETQYF
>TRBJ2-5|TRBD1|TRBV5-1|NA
TGCGCCAGCCGGGACAGGGTGACGGAGACCCAGTACTTC
CASRDRVTETQYF
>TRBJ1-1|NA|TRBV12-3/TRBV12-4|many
TGTGCCAGCAGTTTGGGGCCGAACACTGAAGCTTTCTTT
CASSLGPNTEAFF
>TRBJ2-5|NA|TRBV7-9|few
TGTGCCAGCAGCTTAGGCAGCCACCAAGAGACCCAGTACTTC
CASSLGSHQETQYF
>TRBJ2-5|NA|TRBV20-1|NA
TGCAGTGCTAGGGTTGGGGCAGGGGTAGAGACCCAGTACTTC
CSARVGAGVETQYF
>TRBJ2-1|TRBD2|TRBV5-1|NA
TGCGCCAGCAGCTGGTCATTGACTAGCGGGAGAACAAATGAGCAGTTCTTC
CASSWSLTSGRTNEQFF
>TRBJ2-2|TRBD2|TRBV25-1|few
TGTGCCAGCAGTGAACCCCGCGAAGGGAGGGACGGGGAGCTGTTTTTT
CASSEPREGRDGELFF
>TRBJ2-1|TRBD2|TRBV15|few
TGTGCCACCGGGCTCAGCGGGGGAAATCTGTACAATGAGCAGTTCTTC
CATGLSGGNLYNEQFF
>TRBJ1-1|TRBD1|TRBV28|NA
TGTGCCAGCAGCTCTACACAGGGGTTGGCTTTCTTT
CASSSTQGLAFF
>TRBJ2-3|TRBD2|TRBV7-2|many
TGCGCCAGCAGCTTGGGCGGGAGAAGCACAGATACGCAGTATTTT
CASSLGGRSTDTQYF
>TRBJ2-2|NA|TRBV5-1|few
TGCGCCAGCAGCTTGGTTTGGGAAGCGAACACCGGGGAGCTGTTTTTT
CASSLVWEANTGELFF
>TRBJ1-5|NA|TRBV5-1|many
TGCGCCAGCAGTAAAGGCCCAGGGGTCAATCAGCCCCAGCATTTT
CASSKGPGVNQPQHF
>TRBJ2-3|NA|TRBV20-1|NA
TGCAGTGCTATTCACGGGGGGCCAGATACGCAGTATTTT
CSAIHGGPDTQYF
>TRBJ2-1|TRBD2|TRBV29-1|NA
TGCAGCGTTTGCGAAGGACTAGCGGGACTCAATGAGCAGTTCTTC
CSVCEGLAGLNEQFF
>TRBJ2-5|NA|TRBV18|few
TGTGCCAGCTCTAACCTCAGGGAGACCCAGTACTTC
CASSNLRETQYF
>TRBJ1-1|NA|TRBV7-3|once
TGTGCCAGCAGCCCCCCTGGGGGGCGGGTTGGGGCTTTCTTT
CASSPPGGRVGAFF
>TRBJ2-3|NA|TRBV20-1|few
TGCAGTGCTAGAGACCCTATAACTCCGAGCACAGATACGCAGTATTTT
CSARDPITPSTDTQYF
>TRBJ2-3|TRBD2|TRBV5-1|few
TGCGCCAGCAGAGCCGGAAGCGGGGGTGTGAATACGCAGTATTTT
CASRAGSGGVNTQYF
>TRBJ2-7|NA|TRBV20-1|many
TGCAGTGCTAGAGCTCCCGCCCACGAGCAGTACTTC
CSARAPAHEQYF
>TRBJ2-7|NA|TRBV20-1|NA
TGCAGTGCTAGAGCGTTTGCCTACGAGCAGTACTTC
CSARAFAYEQYF
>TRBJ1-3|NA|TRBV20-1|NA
TGCAGTGCTTTAGGGCCGGACTCTGGAAACACCATATATTTT
CSALGPDSGNTIYF
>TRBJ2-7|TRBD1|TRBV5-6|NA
TGTGCCAGCAGCTTGGGGACAGGGATGTACGAGCAGTACTTC
CASSLGTGMYEQYF
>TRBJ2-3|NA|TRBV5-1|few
TGCGCCAGCAGCGCAATGCTAGATACGCAGTATTTT
CASSAMLDTQYF
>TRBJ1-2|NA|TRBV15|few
TGTGCCACCAGCACGGTGACAAGTAACTATGGCTACACCTTC
CATSTVTSNYGYTF
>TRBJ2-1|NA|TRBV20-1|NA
TGCAGTGCTAGCAGAACGGTCAATGAGCAGTTCTTC
CSASRTVNEQFF
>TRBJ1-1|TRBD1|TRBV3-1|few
TGTGCCAGCAGCCAGCTGGACAGGGGGCTTGAAGCTTTCTTT
CASSQLDRGLEAFF
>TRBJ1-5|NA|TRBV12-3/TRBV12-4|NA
TGTGCCAGCAGTTTAGGGGCAGGGGTCAGTCAGCCCCAGCATTTT
CASSLGAGVSQPQHF
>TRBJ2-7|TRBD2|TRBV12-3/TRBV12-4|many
TGTGCCAGCAGTCCCGGGCTAGCGGGAAACGAGCAGTACTTC
CASSPGLAGNEQYF
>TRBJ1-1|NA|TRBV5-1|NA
TGCGCCAGCAGCCGGCGGGGGGTTGTAAACACTGAAGCTTTCTTT
CASSRRGVVNTEAFF
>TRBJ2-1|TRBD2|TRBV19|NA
TGTGCCAGTAGTAGGGGACTAGCGGGGGGGACCTCCTACAATGAGCAGTTCTTC
CASSRGLAGGTSYNEQFF
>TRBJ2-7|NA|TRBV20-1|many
TGCAGTGCCCCACGCGGGCCCGAGCAGTACTTC
CSAPRGPEQYF